These 30 T cell receptor beta chains share one sample of origin, sequenced in a study of cytomegalovirus exposure and HLA in healthy donors. The PCR employed 60 Vbeta primers together with 13 Jbeta primers. TCRdb's table, derived via immunoSEQ multiplex PCR, lists solely in-frame clones and lacks some. The repertoire includes about 140,000 clones, roughly 80% of them detected once, and about 3.5% sits in the top ten. Sequencing input: PBMCs. All receptors derive from a man in his forties in good health and CMV-seronegative.

The chain is built from TRBV7-9 and TRBJ2-7; 8 bases align to TRBD1. The ends lost 5 bases at V and 6 bases at J; junction bases unmatched: 9. The CDR3 has 14 amino acids. The germline gives CDR1 SEHNR, CDR2 FQNEAQ (reference sequence). CDR3 sequence: CASSNPGQGGEQYF. Written as DNA, the CDR3 is TGTGCCAGCAGCAACCCCGGACAGGGAGGCGAGCAGTACTTC.

The chain employs TRBV7-9 and TRBJ2-3; 7 nucleotides agree with TRBD2. The CDR3 extends over 17 amino acids. V gave up 5 bases and J gave up 0 bases; unmatched junction bases: 11. In germline, CDR1 is SEHNR, CDR2 FQNEAQ (reference sequence). This chain's CDR3 is CASSPGVGAGSTDTQYF. CDR3 coding DNA: TGTGCCAGCAGCCCGGGGGTCGGAGCGGGGAGCACAGATACGCAGTATTTT.

The V gene is TRBV5-1, the J gene TRBJ1-2; D is uncertain. Trimming left V 1 base short and J 7 bases short, with 14 bases between. Germline V CDR1 and CDR2: SGHRS, YFSETQ. The CDR3 has 14 amino acids. CDR3 protein: CASSLTGNDRGYTF. The CDR3 coding sequence is TGCGCCAGCAGCTTGACCGGGAATGACCGTGGCTACACCTTC.

This clone was counted a few times. J is TRBJ2-2 and V is TRBV4-1, with a weak D call TRBD2 (6 bases). V lost 0 bases to trimming and J lost 1 base, with 12 bases between them. The CDR3 totals 17 residues. Per germline, CDR1 MGHRA and CDR2 YSYEKL. The CDR3 nucleotides are TGCGCCAGCAGCCAAGATAGGGCGGGGAGGAACACCGGGGAGCTGTTTTTT. This gives the protein CASSQDRAGRNTGELFF.

This clone has a single count. J is TRBJ2-1 and V is TRBV5-4; TRBD1 aligns across 7 bases. Germline V lookup: CDR1 SGHNT, CDR2 YYREEE (reference sequence). The CDR3 runs to 15 residues. V shed 5 bases and J 0 bases; nucleotides not matched to a gene: 5. CDR3 sequence (DNA): TGTGCCAGCAGTGTTGACAGGGACTCCTACAATGAGCAGTTCTTC. Translating it yields CASSVDRDSYNEQFF.

This chain joins TRBV10-3 and TRBJ1-6; no clear D gene. V lost 8 bases and J 0 bases, leaving 14 bases between the germline ends. CDR1 is ENHRY, CDR2 SYGVKD, per germline. This CDR3 is 16 amino acids long. The CDR3 DNA is TGTGCCATCCGTCAATACTCAAGCTCCTATAATTCACCCCTCCACTTT. Residues: CAIRQYSSSYNSPLHF.

The chain links TRBV28 to TRBJ2-7; TRBD1 matches at 10 bases. Losses at the gene ends were 8 bases for V and 5 bases for J; bases not matched to a gene: 9. CDR3 length: 14 amino acids. Germline V CDR1 and CDR2: MDHEN, SYDVKM. Here the CDR3 reads CASFSGQGTHEQYF. CDR3 sequence (DNA): TGTGCCAGCTTCTCGGGACAGGGGACCCACGAGCAGTACTTC.

The gene calls are TRBV27 and TRBJ2-7; TRBD1 matches 9 bases. Germline loops: CDR1 MNHEY, CDR2 SMNVEV (reference sequence). The CDR3 is 15 residues long. Trimming cost V 0 bases and J 6 bases; bases outside gene matches: 6. CDR3 DNA: TGTGCCAGCAGTTTATCTTGGACAGGGGTGTCCGAGCAGTACTTC. Encoded protein: CASSLSWTGVSEQYF.

The chain employs TRBV12-2 and TRBJ1-4; TRBD1, the D gene given by the table, was not confirmed from the DNA. TRBV12-2 is assigned pseudogene status. CDR3 length: 18 residues. For the CDR3, the DNA is TGTGCAAGTCGCTTAGTCCCCCCGCCACAGGCGGTGCTGGAAAAACTGTTTTTT. Its protein is CASRLVPPPQAVLEKLFF.

The rearrangement joins TRBV28 to TRBJ2-7, with D maybe TRBD2 (5 bases). Germline CDR1 is MDHEN and CDR2 is SYDVKM. The CDR3 covers 16 residues. V was cut by 1 base and J by 0 bases, with 13 bases left in between. The CDR3 spells CASSLFRTGSSYEQYF. The DNA of the CDR3 is TGTGCCAGCAGTTTATTCAGGACGGGGAGCTCCTACGAGCAGTACTTC.

This clone was counted a single time. V and J are TRBV28 and TRBJ1-2; the D gene is possibly TRBD1 (6 bases). The CDR3 totals 14 residues. Germline lookup yields CDR1 MDHEN and CDR2 SYDVKM. V shed 2 bases and J shed 2 bases, with 9 bases lying between them. The CDR3 sequence: CASSLPRGNYGYTF. CDR3 DNA sequence: TGTGCCAGCAGTTTACCGAGGGGGAACTATGGCTACACCTTC.

The chain couples TRBV9 to TRBJ1-2; D is unclear. The CDR3 totals 17 residues. The germline V gene has CDR1 SGDLS and CDR2 YYNGEE. V lost 0 bases and J 3 bases, leaving 18 bases between the germline ends. This chain's CDR3 is CASSVAPGAKGDYGYTF. As DNA, the CDR3 is TGTGCCAGCAGCGTAGCCCCCGGAGCTAAAGGTGACTATGGCTACACCTTC.

In its sample, this clone was seen once. V is TRBV7-8 and J is TRBJ2-3; a weak D match, TRBD2 (6 bases). Germline CDR1 reads SGHVS; CDR2 reads FQNEAQ. The CDR3 sequence is 14 residues long. V lost 0 bases and J 4 bases, leaving 8 bases between the germline ends. The CDR3 loop reads CASSLAGEADTQYF. For the CDR3, the DNA is TGTGCCAGCAGCTTAGCAGGGGAGGCAGATACGCAGTATTTT. Full variable domain (remainder filled in from reference TRBV7-8 and TRBJ2-3): GAGVSQSPRYKVAKRGQDVALRCDPISGHVSLFWYQQALGQGPEFLTYFQNEAQLDKSGLPSDRFFAERPEGSVSTLKIQRTQQEDSAVYLCASSLAGEADTQYFGPGTRLTVL.

This rearrangement joins TRBV7-9 to TRBJ2-2; 14 bases map to TRBD2. There are 16 residues in the CDR3. CDR1 is SEHNR, CDR2 FQNEAQ, per germline (reference sequence). V was clipped by 5 bases and J by 5 bases; unmatched bases: 4. This chain's CDR3 is CASSRGTSGGTGELFF. CDR3 nucleotide sequence: TGTGCCAGCAGCAGAGGGACTAGCGGGGGAACCGGGGAGCTGTTTTTT.

The V gene is TRBV25-1, the J gene TRBJ1-1; 10 bases are shared with TRBD1. There are 17 residues in the CDR3. Trimming at V came to 3 bases and at J to 4 bases, leaving 11 bases not matched to a gene. Germline loops: CDR1 MGHDK, CDR2 SYGVNS. CDR3 DNA sequence: TGTGCCAGCAGTGATCGAGGACAGGGGGTGGGGAGCACTGAAGCTTTCTTT. This encodes CASSDRGQGVGSTEAFF.

The chain uses TRBV19 and TRBJ2-7; tentatively, D is TRBD2 (6 bases). The CDR3 totals 14 residues. V dropped 3 bases and J dropped 4 bases, with 13 bases sitting between them. Germline V gene lookup returns CDR1 LNHDA and CDR2 SQIVND (reference sequence). This CDR3 is CASSITESGYEQYF. As DNA, the CDR3 is TGTGCCAGTAGTATTACAGAGAGCGGGTACGAGCAGTACTTC.

The chain recombines TRBV19 with TRBJ2-1; 7 bases line up with TRBD2. Germline V gene sequence: CDR1 LNHDA, CDR2 SQIVND (reference sequence). With V trimmed by 3 bases and J by 6 bases, 8 bases remained unmatched. The CDR3 contains 15 residues. Here the CDR3 DNA reads TGTGCCAGTAGTATGAGACTAGCCGCTGGCAATGAGCAGTTCTTC. Translated: CASSMRLAAGNEQFF.

The V call is TRBV6-5, the J call TRBJ1-1, with 7 bases matching TRBD1. This CDR3 is built from 14 residues. Germline CDR1 MNHEY, CDR2 SVGAGI. Trimming at V came to 2 bases and at J to 3 bases, leaving 3 bases not matched to a gene. The CDR3 DNA follows: TGTGCCAGCAGTTACCAAGACAGGGACACTGAAGCTTTCTTT. Its protein is CASSYQDRDTEAFF.

This chain links TRBV19 with TRBJ1-2; perhaps TRBD1 as D (6 bases). The CDR3 totals 16 residues. V gave up 6 bases and J gave up 1 base, with 18 bases separating them. CDR1 and CDR2 (germline): LNHDA, SQIVND (reference sequence). CDR3 DNA: TGTGCCAGTAGGGGGGATGGACAGTGGATTAACTATGGCTACACCTTC. Translated, it gives CASRGDGQWINYGYTF.

CDR3 sequence: CASSPDMYGYTF. CDR3 DNA sequence: TGTGCCAGCTCACCTGACATGTATGGCTACACCTTC. The chain employs TRBV18 and TRBJ1-2; D is undetermined. V was clipped by 3 bases and J by 5 bases, with 7 bases between them. CDR1 KGHSH and CDR2 LQKENI come from the germline V gene. CDR3 length: 12 residues.

This clone appeared a single time. This chain joins TRBV7-6 and TRBJ1-6, with D possibly being TRBD1 (6 bases). Germline V gene lookup returns CDR1 SGHVS and CDR2 FNYEAQ. V gave up 3 bases and J gave up 10 bases, with 10 bases separating them. The CDR3 extends over 13 amino acids. The CDR3 nucleotides are TGTGCCAGCAGCTTCAACAGGGACTCACCCCTCCACTTT. This gives the protein CASSFNRDSPLHF.

The chain has TRBV6-5 and TRBJ2-7; no clear D gene. The germline CDR1 and CDR2 sequences are MNHEY and SVGAGI. V dropped 2 bases and J dropped 6 bases, with 14 bases sitting between them. This CDR3 contains 14 residues. The DNA of the CDR3 is TGTGCCAGCAGTTACAACGAGAATCCCCGCGAGCAGTACTTC. The encoded protein is CASSYNENPREQYF.

The rearrangement joins TRBV11-1 to TRBJ2-3, with D perhaps matching TRBD2 (5 bases). Trimming took off 0 bases at V and 8 bases at J, with 15 bases between the two ends. Germline V gene sequence: CDR1 SGHAT, CDR2 FQDESV (reference sequence). The CDR3 length is 15 residues. The DNA for the CDR3 is TGTGCCAGCAGCTTAGCGCGGGCTACCACGGGTACGCAGTATTTT. Amino acid sequence: CASSLARATTGTQYF.

The rearrangement joins TRBV7-3 to TRBJ1-6; no definite D call. From germline, CDR1 is SGHTA and CDR2 FQGTGA. CDR3 length equals 13 residues. V was trimmed by 5 bases and J by 9 bases, leaving 11 bases between them. DNA of the CDR3: TGTGCCAGCAGCACTAACCCGGGTTCACCCCTCCACTTT. It is translated as CASSTNPGSPLHF.

The chain is built from TRBV9 and TRBJ1-2, with TRBD1 matching over 8 bases. Germline V gives CDR1 SGDLS, CDR2 YYNGEE. Unmatched junction bases numbered 10, after V lost 4 bases and J lost 2 bases. The CDR3 has 16 amino acids. The CDR3 region has the DNA TGTGCCAGCAGCACCCACCCAGGGGGCGCAAACTATGGCTACACCTTC. This translates into CASSTHPGGANYGYTF.

CDR3 nucleotide sequence: TGTGCCACCAGGCGCGGGGACAGGGCGTACTCTGGAAACACCATATATTTT. Amino acid sequence: CATRRGDRAYSGNTIYF. The rearrangement links TRBV15 to TRBJ1-3; 9 bases are shared with TRBD1. V gave up 6 bases and J gave up 0 bases; unmatched junction bases: 9. CDR1 is LNHNV, CDR2 YYDKDF, per germline (reference sequence). The CDR3 loop spans 17 amino acids.

This clone was picked up a small number of times. The chain joins TRBV28 to TRBJ2-7; tentatively, D is TRBD2 (5 bases). The CDR3 runs to 13 residues. V was cut by 6 bases and J by 12 bases, with 21 bases left in between. Germline V gene sequence: CDR1 MDHEN, CDR2 SYDVKM. The CDR3 nucleotides read TGTGCCAGCAGCCAAGTTCGAGTCGGGGATGCGTACTTC. Its protein is CASSQVRVGDAYF.

The table lists this clone with a count of one. V usage is TRBV2 and J usage is TRBJ2-5; maybe TRBD2 (6 bases). V lost 6 bases, J lost 5 bases, and 19 bases lay in between. Germline V CDR1 and CDR2: SNHLY, FYNNEI. The CDR3 consists of 15 residues. The CDR3 DNA is TGTGCCAGCAGGAGCTGGGGGGTTGAACCGGAGACCCAGTACTTC. Its translation: CASRSWGVEPETQYF. Supplemented by reference TRBV2 and TRBJ2-5, the full variable domain reads EPEVTQTPSHQVTQMGQEVILRCVPISNHLYFYWYRQILGQKVEFLVSFYNNEISEKSEIFDDQFSVERPDGSNFTLKIRSTKLEDSAMYFCASRSWGVEPETQYFGPGTRLLVL.

The chain carries TRBV6-6 and TRBJ2-1; TRBD1 agrees at 7 bases. CDR1 is MNHNY, CDR2 SVGAGI, per germline (reference sequence). The CDR3 is 14 residues long. With 10 bases clipped from V and 6 bases from J, the junction kept 12 bases outside the gene matches. CDR3 sequence: CATHRGGSSNEQFF. In nucleotides, the CDR3 is TGTGCCACCCACAGGGGTGGAAGTAGCAATGAGCAGTTCTTC.

The rearrangement joins TRBV6-1 to TRBJ2-3, with D possibly TRBD1 on 5 matching bases. V was trimmed by 4 bases and J by 5 bases, leaving 10 bases between them. From germline, CDR1 is MNHNS and CDR2 SASEGT. The CDR3 has 13 amino acids. The CDR3 DNA follows: TGTGCCAGCAGTGGTAGGGGATTAGATACGCAGTATTTT. Its protein is CASSGRGLDTQYF.